This TCR beta chain comes out of a study of identical twins (TCRdb year 2016). Concerning the study at large: TCR alpha and beta repertoires from monozygotic twins, unrelated adults of various ages and cord blood were deep-sequenced to test whether fetal clonotypes persist. To rule out contamination, the twin experiments were replicated at different times with different library preparation protocols.

This clonotype has just a few counts. It lacks a known antigen. No base quality values were provided; no much bigger clone lies one nucleotide off. Preparation of the library involved 5' RACE. The instrument given in TCRdb is Illumina HiSeq 2000. Template switching introduced a universal primer binding site; the final cDNA contained a unique molecular identifier, enabling accurate counting of TCR cDNA molecules. Specific primers in the conserved constant-segment region were used to synthesize first-strand cDNA for the TCR alpha and beta chains. Each cDNA library was double barcoded, with a SMART-Mk sample barcode plus Illumina barcodes, to control for contamination. Two successive PCR steps introduced TruSeq adapter sequences along with Illumina sample barcodes. The Illumina HiSeq platform was used with custom primers to sequence TCR alpha and beta cDNA libraries. In the authors' own workflow: MiGEC was used to process raw reads and extract unique molecular identifiers, and MiXCR was used to find CDR3 positions. For each individual, recombination models were inferred using an EM algorithm with the repgenHMM and IGoR tools. The tcR package in R was used for shared clonotype analysis, with sharing normalized by the product of cloneset sizes. To study raw recombination free of thymic and clonal selection effects, out-of-frame nonproductive sequences were analyzed. TCRdb trimmed the raw reads at Q25, called clones with MiXCR and kept productive beta chains. CDR3 protein sequences are deduplicated, and each keeps its most common genes and DNA. TCRdb's processing, not the authors' own work, is the source of the V and J calls. This sample lists about 530,000 distinct CDR3 sequences; about 15% were detected once. The ten largest clones add up to roughly 0.46% of the sample.

General findings and caveats noted by the study authors: Out-of-frame TCR alpha sharing in monozygotic twins was systematically underestimated by recombination models, whereas sharing between unrelated individuals was in agreement with the recombination models. Compared with coincidental sharing between unrelated individuals, an excess of low generation-probability sequences was observed among out-of-frame TCR alpha sequences shared between twins. Fewer insertions were carried by abundant cord blood beta clonotypes, a similar but weaker trend appeared in young adult naive repertoires, and no such trend appeared in memory repertoires. Because the same donors could not be followed over many years, conclusions were based on cross-sectional statistical analysis. Invariant T cells such as MAIT and iNKT could partly confound zero-insertion analyses, though diverse VJ usage argued against this for most clonotypes. A weaker excess of twin sharing was found in beta out-of-frame sequences because the signal-to-noise ratio was lowered by fewer shared sequences.

All donors were healthy Caucasians. The twin cohort consisted of three pairs of female monozygotic twins, all aged roughly 18 to 30 years. Positive isolation kits from Invitrogen were used to isolate the CD4+ and CD8+ T cell populations. The germline V gene specifies SGHAT as CDR1 and FQNNGV as CDR2. Trimming takes 1 base from V and 4 bases from J, and the germline ends sit 14 bases apart. The CDR3 starts with the cysteine, ends with the phenylalanine, and has 16 residues. The sequence is cut down to CDR3 DNA, 48 bases in frame from base 1. This sample also belongs to another study, concerning yellow fever vaccine responses in identical twins. As that second study puts it: The authors reported that the T cell response to vaccination in identical twins appeared partly convergent and partly personalized. The study precisely tracked vaccine-responding T cell clones in identical twins.

The sequence derives from a woman younger than 30 in good health. The V gene is TRBV11-2 and the J gene is TRBJ2-4, with the D call perhaps TRBD1 or TRBD2, each one matching 6 bases. The material sequenced was CD4+ T cells sorted from blood. The nucleotide sequence reads TGTGCCAGCAGCTTAGGGGAGGACAGAACTAAAAACATTCAGTACTTC. This sequence encodes CASSLGEDRTKNIQYF.